A selection of T cell receptor beta chains follows, all from one sample in a study of T cells in Graves' hyperthyroidism and ophthalmopathy. MiXCR was run by TCRdb on the multiplex PCR reads, yielding one entry per CDR3 protein. The sample includes 40,000 to 60,000 distinct CDR3 sequences, less than 65% of them seen just once. What was sequenced was peripheral blood or thyroid tissue (not recorded which). Source of these receptors: a man younger than 35 with Graves' hyperthyroidism. Each CDR3 is given with its conserved first and last residue. A D gene is named only where the DNA matches it firmly. Size values are once, few and many counts, or a class for expanded clones, and some rows have none.

v_gene	j_gene	d_gene	abundance	CDR3nt	CDR3aa
TRBV10-3	TRBJ1-1	NA	NA	TGTGCCATCACCCTCCCCGGTTTCAACACTGAAGCTTTCTTT	CAITLPGFNTEAFF
TRBV7-9	TRBJ2-5	NA	NA	TGTGCCAGCAGCTTAGGTGGGACCCAGTACTTC	CASSLGGTQYF
TRBV10-3	TRBJ1-2	TRBD1	NA	TGTGCCATCAGTGAGGTTGACAGGGTCGGCGGCTACACCTTC	CAISEVDRVGGYTF
TRBV19	TRBJ1-5	NA	NA	TGTGCCAGTAGTACCCGAGGGAATCAGCCCCAGCATTTT	CASSTRGNQPQHF
TRBV15	TRBJ2-5	NA	NA	TGTGCCACCAGCAGAGATACGACAGGACAAGAGACCCAGTACTTC	CATSRDTTGQETQYF
TRBV20-1	TRBJ2-5	NA	many	TGCAGTGCTCCGTTGGGGGGAGTTCAAGAGACCCAGTACTTC	CSAPLGGVQETQYF
TRBV7-2	TRBJ1-1	NA	many	TGTGCCAGCAGCTCCTGGACAGAGTATGAAGCTTTCTTT	CASSSWTEYEAFF
TRBV15	TRBJ2-7	TRBD1	once	TGTGCCACCAGCAGTAGGGAGGACAGGGTTCGGTACGAGCAGTACTTC	CATSSREDRVRYEQYF
TRBV5-5	TRBJ1-6	NA	many	TGTGCCAGCAGCTTAGGGCCCTTCTCCTATAATTCACCCCTCCACTTT	CASSLGPFSYNSPLHF
TRBV9	TRBJ1-6	NA	NA	TGTGCCAGCAGCGTAGTCCCTACAGGGTATAATTCACCCCTCCACTTT	CASSVVPTGYNSPLHF
TRBV20-1	TRBJ1-1	NA	NA	TGCAGCGAGATTCGGGGGAACACTGAAGCTTTCTTT	CSEIRGNTEAFF
TRBV28	TRBJ2-5	NA	NA	TGTGCCAGCAGTTTACCTAGTGTGGGGGAAGGGACCCAGTACTTC	CASSLPSVGEGTQYF
TRBV5-1	TRBJ1-1	TRBD1	NA	TGCGCCAGCAGCCTGGGACAGGGGGTCACTGAAGCTTTCTTT	CASSLGQGVTEAFF
TRBV6-2/TRBV6-3	TRBJ1-5	NA	many	TGTGCCAGCAGTTACGGGACGTGGGGCGGCAATCAGCCCCAGCATTTT	CASSYGTWGGNQPQHF
TRBV7-9	TRBJ1-5	NA	many	TGTGCCAGCAGCTTGGGCAGGGGACGAGATCAGCCCCAGCATTTT	CASSLGRGRDQPQHF
TRBV20-1	TRBJ2-2	NA	NA	TGCAGTGCTAGAGATCTCGGGGACCGCGCCGGGGAGCTGTTTTTT	CSARDLGDRAGELFF
TRBV12-3/TRBV12-4	TRBJ2-7	TRBD1	NA	TGTGCCAGCAGTCAACGCCGGACAGGGGGCTCCTACGAGCAGTACTTC	CASSQRRTGGSYEQYF
TRBV7-2	TRBJ2-2	NA	NA	TGTGCCAGCAGTTTAACCTCCGCGGCCGGGGAGCTGGTTTTT	CASSLTSAAGELVF
TRBV19	TRBJ2-5	NA	few	TGTGCCAGTAGTATTTCAGAGACCCAGTACTTC	CASSISETQYF
TRBV12-3/TRBV12-4	TRBJ2-2	NA	NA	TGTGCCAGCAGCGTAGGACCCGGGTCTGACGGGGAGCTGTTTTTT	CASSVGPGSDGELFF
TRBV20-1	TRBJ1-6	TRBD1	NA	TGCAGTGCTGTTCCGGGACAGGGTAATTCACCCCTCCACTTT	CSAVPGQGNSPLHF
TRBV29-1	TRBJ1-2	NA	NA	TGCAGCGTTGTAAGCGGCTACACCTTC	CSVVSGYTF
TRBV15	TRBJ2-5	TRBD2	NA	TGTGCCACCAGGGTAGCGGGAGAAGCGGAGACCCAGTACTTC	CATRVAGEAETQYF
TRBV9	TRBJ1-2	TRBD1	NA	TGTGCCAGCAGCGTGGGGACAGCACAGACACTATCTAACTATGGCTACACCTTC	CASSVGTAQTLSNYGYTF